The sequence of this T cell receptor beta chain was determined in a study of blood T cell repertoires in COVID-19. The overall study: The United States, Italy and Spain provided the acute and convalescent COVID-19 samples. Sources were T cells, B-cell-depleted T cells, or PBMCs; the material itself was cDNA or gDNA.

In the original analysis: Amplification of reference gene primers provided the estimated nucleated cell counts. Using immunoSEQ multiplex PCR, the repertoire was profiled, and TCRdb retains in-frame clones only, with some absent. Clone size and the V and J calls come from that table; the DNA yielded D and trimming. The sample shows over 600,000 clones, around 89% of them seen only once. CDR3 size: 14 residues. V dropped 2 bases and J dropped 2 bases, with 10 bases sitting between them. Germline V gives CDR1 MRHNA, CDR2 SNTAGT. Material: peripheral blood. This TCR came from a woman younger than 35 with acute or convalescent COVID-19. This rearrangement joins TRBV6-4 to TRBJ2-7; perhaps TRBD1 as D (6 bases). This CDR3 is CASSDGTLPYEQYF. CDR3 nucleotide sequence: TGTGCCAGCAGTGACGGGACACTGCCCTACGAGCAGTACTTC.